This T cell receptor (beta chain) was identified in a study of T-cell memory formation after mild COVID-19. Trimming shortened V by 1 base and J by 13 bases, and 11 bases separated the two germline ends. Germline values: CDR1 MNHNS, CDR2 SASEGT. The CDR3 spans 12 residues. TCRdb reprocessed the 5' RACE reads via MiXCR and lists one record per CDR3 protein. The table includes 150,000 to 200,000 distinct CDR3 sequences, around a sixth detected once. Sequenced: PBMCs or a T cell subset sorted from them (not recorded which). The V and J genes are TRBV6-1 and TRBJ2-1; D is undetermined. This TCR was sampled from a man younger than 35 who had mild COVID-19 (a few samples of this study predate the infection). Cell type and time point are not known. CDR3 amino acids: CASSEGADRQFF. The CDR3, as DNA: TGTGCCAGCAGTGAAGGGGCCGATCGACAGTTCTTC.